Sequencing of this T cell receptor (beta chain) was carried out in a study of control samples from healthy donors and cancer patients. V lost 2 bases and J 6 bases, leaving 11 bases between the germline ends. Per germline, CDR1 MDHEN and CDR2 SYDVKM. The CDR3 has 14 residues. Produced via immunoSEQ multiplex PCR; TCRdb's table is partial and in-frame only. This sample contains about 200,000 clones. Sequencing was carried out using blood. The rearrangement links TRBV28 to TRBJ1-5; maybe TRBD1 (5 bases). The sequence was obtained from a woman in her 30s in good health. DNA for the CDR3: TGTGCCAGCAGTTTAATCAGGGCTAGTCAGCCCCAGCATTTT. It encodes CASSLIRASQPQHF.